The 29 T cell receptor beta chains given below trace back to one sample, sequenced in a study of CD8+ T cells in alopecia areata. Extraction and reverse transcription of RNA yielded cDNA as the sequencing template. Some clones are missing from TCRdb's copy, which holds only in-frame ones; the method was immunoSEQ multiplex PCR. The table records 170,000 or so clones, 50% to 60% of them present only once. The material sequenced was CD4+ T cells sorted from blood, taken at week 0. The receptors were sampled from a human donor with alopecia areata.

The chain links TRBV6-5 to TRBJ1-2; D perhaps matches TRBD1 (6 bases). Germline CDR1 reads MNHEY; CDR2 reads SVGAGI. Trimming removed 6 bases at V and 3 bases at J, with 8 bases between. This CDR3 is built from 12 residues. CDR3 region: CASRRTDYGYTF. The CDR3 DNA is TGTGCCAGCAGACGGACAGACTATGGCTACACCTTC.

This clone was counted once. As DNA, the CDR3 is TGCGCCAGCAGCTGGGCGGGACCGGGTGAAAAACTGTTTTTT. As protein: CASSWAGPGEKLFF. The V call is TRBV5-1, the J call TRBJ1-4; D possibly corresponds to TRBD1 (5 bases). CDR1 and CDR2 from the germline V gene are SGHRS and YFSETQ. Trimming left V 3 bases short and J 7 bases short, with 13 bases between. The CDR3 spans 14 residues.

The rearrangement joins TRBV29-1 to TRBJ2-5; D might be TRBD1 (6 bases). Trimming left V 5 bases short and J 8 bases short, with 12 bases between. The CDR3 has 11 amino acids. Looked up from germline, CDR1 is SQVTM and CDR2 is ANQGSEA. CDR3 DNA: TGCAGCGTTACCGAACAGGGTACCCAGTACTTC. The encoded protein is CSVTEQGTQYF.

The chain combines TRBV29-1 with TRBJ2-7; 8 bases line up with TRBD2. After removal of 3 bases from V and 5 bases from J, the junction contained 3 bases not matched to a gene. CDR1 and CDR2 from the germline V gene are SQVTM and ANQGSEA. The CDR3 contains 12 residues. CDR3 DNA: TGCAGCGTTGACCGGGGGGGCCACGAGCAGTACTTC. Translated, it gives CSVDRGGHEQYF.

This clone is a singleton in its sample. This chain links TRBV11-3 with TRBJ1-1; no definite D call. The CDR3 contains 15 residues. CDR1 is SGHNT, CDR2 YENEEA, per germline. V shed 0 bases and J shed 1 base, with 9 bases lying between them. Here the CDR3 reads CASSLDRLGNTEAFF. The DNA of the CDR3 is TGTGCCAGCAGCTTAGATCGCCTGGGGAACACTGAAGCTTTCTTT. Looking up the rest from reference TRBV11-3 and TRBJ1-1 gives the full variable domain: EAGVVQSPRYKIIEKKQPVAFWCNPISGHNTLYWYLQNLGQGPELLIRYENEEAVDDSQLPKDRFSAERLKGVDSTLKIQPAELGDSAVYLCASSLDRLGNTEAFFGQGTRLTVV.

The chain is built from TRBV30 and TRBJ1-1; maybe TRBD1 (6 bases). Trimming stripped 7 bases from V and 1 base from J, with 13 bases between. The length of the CDR3 is 13 residues. Germline V lookup: CDR1 GTSNPN, CDR2 SVGIG (reference sequence). The chain's CDR3 is CAFLWGPNTEAFF. The CDR3 DNA reads TGTGCCTTCCTGTGGGGGCCGAACACTGAAGCTTTCTTT.

With regard to this clone: Its ends do not fully match the called genes, so a read error is possible. V usage is TRBV2 and J usage is TRBJ1-1; D might be TRBD1 (6 bases). The length of the CDR3 is 13 residues. Germline V gene data show CDR1 as SNHLY and CDR2 as FYNNEI. The CDR3 bases are TGTGCCAGCAGGGAAGCCGGGGGCCATGAAGCTTTCTTT. Residues: CASREAGGHEAFF. The full variable domain, its missing parts supplied by reference TRBV2 and TRBJ1-1, is EPEVTQTPSHQVTQMGQEVILRCVPISNHLYFYWYRQILGQKVEFLVSFYNNEISEKSEIFDDQFSVERPDGSNFTLKIRSTKLEDSAMYFCASREAGGHEAFFGQGTRLTVV.

This chain joins TRBV1 and TRBJ2-7; the table calls TRBD2, which could not be checked here. TRBV1 is recorded as a pseudogene. The CDR3 totals 15 residues. The CDR3 protein is CTSSLAGTTFYEQYF. The DNA of the CDR3 is TGCACCAGCAGCCTCGCCGGGACTACTTTCTACGAGCAGTACTTC.

This chain uses TRBV30 with TRBJ1-2, with TRBD1 matching over 7 bases. CDR3 length equals 16 residues. Per germline, CDR1 GTSNPN and CDR2 SVGIG (reference sequence). The junction had 13 bases not matched to a gene; V was cut back by 2 bases and J by 4 bases. This chain's CDR3 is CAWSSTDRVVIYGYTF. The CDR3, as DNA: TGTGCCTGGAGTTCTACCGACAGGGTTGTGATCTATGGCTACACCTTC.

This chain uses TRBV7-9 with TRBJ1-1, with D possibly being TRBD1 (6 bases). This CDR3 is built from 14 residues. Germline loops: CDR1 SEHNR, CDR2 FQNEAQ (reference sequence). The V gene lost 2 bases and the J gene lost 6 bases, with 13 bases spanning the gap. The CDR3 DNA is TGTGCCAGCAGCTTATTGCAGGGGTACGCTGAAGCTTTCTTT. Its translation is CASSLLQGYAEAFF.

In this sample, this clone turned up once. The chain joins TRBV10-3 to TRBJ1-6; no clear D gene. The ends were cut back, 7 bases at V and 8 bases at J, with 12 bases in the middle. This CDR3 is 13 amino acids long. The germline gives CDR1 ENHRY, CDR2 SYGVKD. The CDR3 spells CAITGLIDSPLHF. The DNA for the CDR3 is TGTGCCATCACCGGACTGATAGATTCACCCCTCCACTTT.

This clone was observed a few times. This rearrangement joins TRBV29-1 to TRBJ2-5; possibly TRBD1 or TRBD2 for D (5 bases each). CDR1 and CDR2 from the germline V gene are SQVTM and ANQGSEA. Trimming pared 4 bases from V and 2 bases from J, leaving 14 bases between. The CDR3 has 14 amino acids. The CDR3: CSVVMVGRQETQYF. As DNA, the CDR3 is TGCAGCGTTGTCATGGTGGGACGGCAAGAGACCCAGTACTTC.

The genes are TRBV6-5 and TRBJ1-2; D is ambiguous. Between the trimmed V and J ends, which lost 0 bases and 1 base, there was a span of 6 bases. The CDR3 runs 14 residues. Looked up from germline, CDR1 is MNHEY and CDR2 is SVGAGI. CDR3 sequence: CASSYSTFNYGYTF. CDR3 coding DNA: TGTGCCAGCAGTTACTCGACGTTTAACTATGGCTACACCTTC.

J is TRBJ2-1 and V is TRBV30; D call uncertain. Trimming removed 4 bases from V and 15 bases from J, with 19 bases in between. Germline CDR1 and CDR2: GTSNPN and SVGIG (reference sequence). This CDR3 is built from 12 residues. CDR3 nucleotides: TGTGCCTGGAAACCGGCCCAGTTAGGGCCGTTCTTC. This sequence encodes CAWKPAQLGPFF.

The chain links TRBV29-1 to TRBJ2-3; TRBD2 aligns across 8 bases. V shed 7 bases, J shed 0 bases, and the junction held 3 bases outside the gene matches. From germline, CDR1 is SQVTM and CDR2 ANQGSEA. The CDR3 totals 13 residues. The CDR3, as DNA: TGCAGCGCGCGGGGGGCCAGCACAGATACGCAGTATTTT. Protein: CSARGASTDTQYF.

The rearrangement links TRBV6-5 to TRBJ2-7; D ambiguous. The CDR3 consists of 15 residues. The germline V gene encodes CDR1 MNHEY and CDR2 SVGAGI. V lost 5 bases and J lost 5, with 19 bases in between. This CDR3 reads CASSPRTGMDHEQYF. Written as DNA, the CDR3 is TGTGCCAGCAGTCCCCGGACGGGTATGGACCACGAGCAGTACTTC.

This chain connects TRBV19 to TRBJ2-7, with TRBD1 matching 10 bases. Looked up from germline, CDR1 is LNHDA and CDR2 is SQIVND (reference sequence). J lost 7 bases, V lost 3 bases, and 6 bases had no gene match. The CDR3 sequence is 14 residues long. Here the CDR3 reads CASSMGRTGGEQYF. The DNA of the CDR3 is TGTGCCAGTAGTATGGGAAGGACAGGGGGAGAGCAGTACTTC. Combining the CDR3 with reference TRBV19 and TRBJ2-7 gives the whole variable domain DGGITQSPKYLFRKEGQNVTLSCEQNLNHDAMYWYRQDPGQGLRLIYYSQIVNDFQKGDIAEGYSVSREKKESFPLTVTSAQKNPTAFYLCASSMGRTGGEQYFGPGTRLTVT.

This clone has more than one count but fewer than ten. J is TRBJ2-5 and V is TRBV29-1; possibly TRBD1 for D (6 bases). Germline loops: CDR1 SQVTM, CDR2 ANQGSEA. Trimming stripped 4 bases from V and 3 bases from J, with 9 bases between. The CDR3 length is 12 residues. CDR3 residues: CSVGQAKETQYF. The DNA of the CDR3 is TGCAGCGTTGGACAGGCAAAAGAGACCCAGTACTTC.

The V gene is TRBV7-2, the J gene TRBJ2-5; 11 positions match TRBD2. The CDR3 loop spans 17 amino acids. Germline V gives CDR1 SGHTA, CDR2 FQGNSA. The V and J ends lost 4 bases and 7 bases, in that order; junction bases with no gene match: 14. The CDR3 protein is CASSSGHSGGAYSTQYF. The CDR3 region has the DNA TGTGCCAGCAGCTCGGGTCATAGCGGGGGGGCTTACTCGACCCAGTACTTC.

This rearrangement joins TRBV29-1 to TRBJ1-2, with a tentative D call TRBD1 (5 bases). Per the germline V gene, CDR1 is SQVTM and CDR2 is ANQGSEA. The CDR3 is made up of 12 amino acids. Trimming removed 6 bases from V and 4 bases from J, with 12 bases in between. CDR3 DNA: TGCAGCGTCGCCGGGACTCTCTATGGCTACACCTTC. Translation: CSVAGTLYGYTF. The variable domain in full, with the rest retrieved from reference TRBV29-1 and TRBJ1-2, is SAVISQKPSRDICQRGTSLTIQCQVDSQVTMMFWYRQQPGQSLTLIATANQGSEATYESGFVIDKFPISRPNLTFSTLTVSNMSPEDSSIYLCSVAGTLYGYTFGSGTRLTVV.

V gene TRBV29-1 combines with J gene TRBJ2-1; tentatively, D is TRBD1 (6 bases). CDR3 length: 11 residues. The ends were cut back, 4 bases at V and 8 bases at J, with 9 bases in the middle. Germline V CDR1 and CDR2: SQVTM, ANQGSEA. The CDR3 DNA reads TGCAGCGTTGCTAACAGGGATGAGCAGTTCTTC. Protein: CSVANRDEQFF.

The rearrangement joins TRBV5-4 to TRBJ2-3; D remains ambiguous. Germline V gene data show CDR1 as SGHNT and CDR2 as YYREEE (reference sequence). The CDR3 spans 15 residues. V dropped 4 bases and J dropped 4 bases, with 16 bases sitting between them. CDR3 region: CASSPTLEDPDTQYF. The CDR3 bases are TGTGCCAGCAGCCCCACACTCGAGGATCCAGATACGCAGTATTTT. Using reference TRBV5-4 and TRBJ2-3 for the parts outside the CDR3, the full variable domain is ETGVTQSPTHLIKTRGQQVTLRCSSQSGHNTVSWYQQALGQGPQFIFQYYREEENGRGNFPPRFSGLQFPNYSSELNVNALELDDSALYLCASSPTLEDPDTQYFGPGTRLTVL.

The chain carries TRBV29-1 and TRBJ2-7; 7 nucleotides align to TRBD1. The germline V gene encodes CDR1 SQVTM and CDR2 ANQGSEA. CDR3 length: 14 residues. V shed 6 bases, J shed 5 bases, and the junction held 13 bases outside the gene matches. The CDR3 reads CSVPDRVGGNEQYF. In DNA form, the CDR3 reads TGCAGCGTCCCCGACAGGGTGGGTGGGAACGAGCAGTACTTC.

This clone was observed a handful of times. The chain couples TRBV23-1 to TRBJ2-7, with D unclear. TRBV23-1 falls under the ORF class, with uncertain function. This CDR3 has 17 residues. V lost 0 bases to trimming and J lost 3 bases, with 18 bases between them. In DNA form, the CDR3 reads TGCGCCAGCAGTCAATCCCGGGTCCGACGGGCCCTCTACGAGCAGTACTTC. Protein product: CASSQSRVRRALYEQYF.

J is TRBJ1-5 and V is TRBV7-9; D ambiguous. V lost 2 bases and J lost 4, with 6 bases in between. In germline, CDR1 is SEHNR, CDR2 FQNEAQ (reference sequence). CDR3 length: 13 amino acids. The chain's CDR3 is CASSLTENQPQHF. The CDR3 nucleotides read TGTGCCAGCAGCTTAACAGAGAATCAGCCCCAGCATTTT.

This chain connects TRBV5-1 to TRBJ1-2; 10 bases agree with TRBD1. The CDR3 has 14 amino acids. V gave up 5 bases and J gave up 8 bases; unmatched junction bases: 9. The germline CDR1 and CDR2 sequences are SGHRS and YFSETQ. CDR3 DNA: TGCGCCAGCAGGTGGGGACAGGGGATGGAAGGCTACACCTTC. Protein product: CASRWGQGMEGYTF.

This sequence joins TRBV5-4 and TRBJ2-3, with D unclear. The V gene's germline CDR1 is SGHNT and CDR2 YYREEE (reference sequence). This CDR3 has 12 amino acids. Trimming pared 4 bases from V and 5 bases from J, leaving 8 bases between. CDR3: CASSRRQDTQYF. CDR3 in DNA: TGTGCCAGCAGCCGCCGTCAAGATACGCAGTATTTT.

There are a few counts of this clone. The rearrangement joins TRBV5-1 to TRBJ1-1; the D is unclear. V was clipped by 0 bases and J by 5 bases, with 14 bases between them. Germline V CDR1 and CDR2: SGHRS, YFSETQ. The CDR3 contains 15 residues. The CDR3 loop is CASSLVASGGTEAFF. As DNA, the CDR3 is TGCGCCAGCAGCTTGGTGGCCTCCGGAGGGACTGAAGCTTTCTTT.

The sample holds a few counts of this clone. The chain combines TRBV7-9 with TRBJ2-7; D tentatively fits TRBD1 or TRBD2 (5 bases each). V was shortened by 3 bases and J by 0 bases, with 15 bases between the two germline ends. CDR1 is SEHNR, CDR2 FQNEAQ, per germline (reference sequence). There are 16 residues in the CDR3. The CDR3 DNA is TGTGCCAGCAGCTTCGGGGCCGGTCCCTCCTCCTACGAGCAGTACTTC. Protein: CASSFGAGPSSYEQYF.